The sequence of this TCR beta chain was determined in a study of blood T cells in healthy people across ages. The CDR3 is made up of 14 amino acids. The V and J ends lost 8 bases and 3 bases respectively, with 16 bases between them. Germline V lookup: CDR1 ENHRY, CDR2 SYGVKD. Then a second PCR, running about 7 to 11 cycles, was carried out with a sample-barcoded 5' primer and a J-beta primer mix. TCRdb analysed the 5' RACE reads with MiXCR anew, one entry per CDR3 protein. The sample has fewer than 1.5 million distinct CDR3 sequences; around 42% are singletons. In its sample, this clonotype was seen a few times.

This rearrangement joins TRBV10-3 to TRBJ1-2, with D maybe TRBD1 (5 bases). The clonotype was recovered from a woman aged 18-29 years in good health. Sequenced input: blood. CDR3 DNA: TGTGCCATCGGGGCCGGGACGGGCGACTATGGCTACACCTTC. The encoded protein is CAIGAGTGDYGYTF.